This T cell receptor (beta chain) comes out of a study of blood T cell repertoires in COVID-19 (dated by TCRdb to 2018 to 2020). General notes on the study: Collaborator samples came from the United States, Italy and Spain and covered acute and convalescent phases of COVID-19. The material from the prospective study consisted of cDNA or gDNA derived from T cells, B-cell-depleted T cells, or PBMCs. The dataset comprised deeply sampled blood TCRbeta repertoires from subjects exposed to, actively infected with, or recovered from COVID-19. The repertoires were made available in a free public database intended to serve as a resource for research on the immune response to SARS-CoV-2. Samples were obtained from the ongoing ImmuneRACE study (first 160 participants) and from approximately 1,200 subjects provided by 6 global collaborators. A de-identified subject ID, COVID-19 status, age in years and sex were almost always included in the sample metadata. Where available, HLA class I and class II types were taken from metadata supplied by the sample provider and were not determined by assay-based typing. The full study reports these points: How much clinical and demographic metadata was included differed by source and by participant, and the metadata was provided uncurated.

Collaborating institutions collected whole blood in K2EDTA tubes following their own protocols. For TCRbeta analysis, collaborators shipped samples in one of three forms: frozen whole blood, isolated PBMCs, or DNA extracted from either of those sample types. In the case of this clone: It has no known antigen specificity. Base qualities were left out, and no much larger clone turns up one base away.

The immunoSEQ Assay, a bias-controlled multiplex PCR, was used to amplify TCRbeta CDR3 regions from genomic DNA. The authors' analysis ran thus. Within the assay, amplification of reference gene primers was used to estimate how many nucleated cells each sample contained. To quantify the absolute abundance of each unique TCRbeta CDR3 rearrangement, sequence reads were collapsed and filtered. Productive Simpson clonality was computed per sample as the square root of Simpson's diversity index over productive rearrangements. TCRdb holds this immuneACCESS table with in-frame rearrangements only. Some clones are missing; in checked studies, unresolved V genes explain under half, and the rest has no known cause. The DNA gave D and trimming, while V, J and clone size come from that table. For this sample there are about 260,000 clones; 70% to 85% appear just once. Under 2% of the sample lies in the top ten.

From the cysteine up to the phenylalanine, the CDR3 has a length of 16 residues. Only the CDR3 portion is preserved as DNA: 48 bases, with reading frame beginning at the first base. V is cut back by 2 bases and J by 0 bases, with 0 bases in the junction unmatched. In the germline V gene, CDR1 corresponds to MNHEY and CDR2 to SVGEGT. This clonotype was obtained from a woman older than 75 with acute or convalescent COVID-19. The sample was peripheral blood. The chain is encoded by TRBV6-2 or TRBV6-3 joined to TRBJ2-5, and 13 bases in between align with TRBD2. Here the CDR3 is given as CASSYGTSGNQETQYF. The nucleotides read TGTGCCAGCAGTTACGGGACTAGCGGGAACCAAGAGACCCAGTACTTC.